The clone carrying this TCR beta chain has just a few counts. Its antigen is as yet unknown. The data were obtained in a study of T-cell memory formation after mild COVID-19. TCRdb re-called the 5' RACE reads through MiXCR, storing one row per CDR3 protein. The data contain a few hundred thousand distinct CDR3 sequences, approximately 15% of them singletons. Broader study findings: The authors did not confirm SARS-CoV-2 specificity of second-wave clones peaking day 37. Among contracting clones, CD4+ were mainly CM/EM and CD8+ enriched in EMRA.

Sequenced material: PBMCs or a T cell subset sorted from them (not recorded which). The receptor was isolated from a man younger than 30 who had mild COVID-19 (a few samples of this study predate the infection). Cell type and time point are not known.

CDR3 nucleotides: TGTGCCAGCAGCCCGTTGCGGGGGCGCGGCGGTGGCTACACCTTC. Amino acids: CASSPLRGRGGGYTF. The genes are TRBV7-2 and TRBJ1-2; TRBD1 is a possible D gene (6 bases). This CDR3 spans 15 amino acids. Per the germline V gene, CDR1 is SGHTA and CDR2 is FQGNSA. V lost 5 bases and J 7 bases, leaving 20 bases between the germline ends.